The rows below give T cell receptor beta chains drawn from one sample of a study of blood T cell repertoires in COVID-19. Measured with immunoSEQ multiplex PCR; TCRdb has only the in-frame clones, and not every one. The repertoire holds roughly 120,000 clones, with approximately 88% as singletons. Sequencing was done on a sample of peripheral blood. All receptors derive from a woman aged 65 to 85 with acute or convalescent COVID-19. Each CDR3 is given with its conserved first and last residue. The D gene is left open where the match is weak. Clone size is given for some rows only: seen once, a few or many times, or a class if the clone is expanded.

>.|.|TRBV5-1|TRBJ2-1
TGCGCCAGCAGCTTGGTAGATAGCCGAGGCAATGAGCAGTTCTTC
CASSLVDSRGNEQFF
>.|few|TRBV11-2|TRBJ1-2
TGTGCCAGCACCCCGGACAGAAATGGCTACACCTTC
CASTPDRNGYTF
>.|.|TRBV5-1|TRBJ1-2
TGCGCCAGCAGTGGGGGTTCGCGGGGAGCCTATGGCTACACCTTC
CASSGGSRGAYGYTF
>.|.|TRBV7-2|TRBJ1-1
TGTGCCAGCAGCCGCGAGAGGCTTGAAGCTTTCTTT
CASSRERLEAFF
>TRBD1|.|TRBV25-1|TRBJ1-2
TGTGCCAGCAGTGCGTCCACAGGGGTGGTGGGCTACACCTTC
CASSASTGVVGYTF
>TRBD1|.|TRBV5-5|TRBJ1-2
TGTGCCAGCAGCTCTTCGACAGGGACCACCTATGGCTACACCTTC
CASSSSTGTTYGYTF
>.|once|TRBV12-3/TRBV12-4|TRBJ2-5
TGTGCCAGCAGTCCTAGCGAAAAAGAGACCCAGTACTTC
CASSPSEKETQYF
>TRBD2|.|TRBV7-8|TRBJ2-2
TGTGCCAGCAGCTTAGCCGCGACTAGCGGGCCGAACACCGGGGAGCTGTTTTTT
CASSLAATSGPNTGELFF
>TRBD2|.|TRBV29-1|TRBJ2-3
TGCAGCGTTGACCGCGGGACTAGCGGACGCACAGATACGCAGTATTTT
CSVDRGTSGRTDTQYF
>TRBD1|.|TRBV19|TRBJ2-7
TGTGCCAGTAGTATCAGACAGGGGACCTACGAGCAGTACTTC
CASSIRQGTYEQYF
>.|.|TRBV15|TRBJ1-6
TGTGCCACCAGCAGAGATCCATCAGGGGCAGGTTCACCCCTCCACTTT
CATSRDPSGAGSPLHF
>.|.|TRBV12-3/TRBV12-4|TRBJ2-7
TGTGCCAGCAGTTTCGCCAGGGCCGAGCAGTACTTC
CASSFARAEQYF
>.|.|TRBV19|TRBJ2-1
TGTGCCAGTAGTATCGGACAGAACAATGAGCAGTTCTTC
CASSIGQNNEQFF
>.|.|TRBV18|TRBJ2-6
TGTGCCAGCTTAGGGGCCCAGAACTCTGGGGCCAACGTCCTGACTTTC
CASLGAQNSGANVLTF
>.|.|TRBV7-8|TRBJ2-7
TGTGCCAGCAGCTTAGGCGCGGCAGATTTCTACGAGCAGTACTTC
CASSLGAADFYEQYF
>TRBD1|.|TRBV7-7|TRBJ1-5
TGTGCCAGCAGCTTAGGGGGGGGCCGACAGGGGAGCAATCAGCCCCAGCATTTT
CASSLGGGRQGSNQPQHF
>.|.|TRBV18|TRBJ1-1
TGTGCCAGCTCACCGTATGAGGGGGTGAACACTGAAGCTTTCTTT
CASSPYEGVNTEAFF
>.|.|TRBV20-1|TRBJ2-3
TGCAGTGCTAGTGCGAGCGGCACAGATACGCAGTATTTT
CSASASGTDTQYF
>.|.|TRBV9|TRBJ1-5
TGTGCCAGCAGCGTAGGAGGGGGTGGTCAGCCCCAGCATTTT
CASSVGGGGQPQHF
>.|.|TRBV6-5|TRBJ1-3
TGTGCCAGCAGTTACTCCTATGGAAACACCATATATTTT
CASSYSYGNTIYF
>TRBD1|few|TRBV7-6|TRBJ1-2
TGTGCCAGCAGCCCTGGGACAGGGGGCGGGTATGGCTACACCTTC
CASSPGTGGGYGYTF
>.|.|TRBV15|TRBJ2-5
TGTGCCACCAGCAGACCCCAGGGGCTCGGGGAGACCCAGTACTTC
CATSRPQGLGETQYF
>TRBD1|.|TRBV28|TRBJ2-2
TGTGCCCACCGCCCGGACAGGGGCTTCACCGGGGAGCTGTTTTTT
CAHRPDRGFTGELFF
>.|.|TRBV19|TRBJ2-3
TGTGCCAGTAGTATAGGGCCGTCCACAGATACGCAGTATTTT
CASSIGPSTDTQYF
>TRBD1|.|TRBV30|TRBJ2-2
TGTGCCTGTATCAGGGGGACGAACACCGGGGAGCTGTTTTTT
CACIRGTNTGELFF
>TRBD2|.|TRBV18|TRBJ2-1
TGTGCCAGCTCAGAGACTAGCGGGGGAGGTAATGAGCAGTTCTTC
CASSETSGGGNEQFF
>.|.|TRBV11-2|TRBJ1-2
TGTGCCAGCAGCTTAGATCGGGGCGGGAGCTACACCTTC
CASSLDRGGSYTF
>TRBD1|.|TRBV6-5|TRBJ1-4
TGTGCCAGCAATCCCAGGGGGGAGATTAATGAAAAACTGTTTTTT
CASNPRGEINEKLFF
>.|.|TRBV18|TRBJ2-7
TGTGCCAGCTCACTCGACAGGACCTACGAGCAGTACTTC
CASSLDRTYEQYF
>.|few|TRBV6-6|TRBJ1-1
TGTGCCAGCAGTTACCTTAACACTGAAGCTTTCTTT
CASSYLNTEAFF